These 28 T cell receptor beta chains came from one sample sequenced in a study of cytomegalovirus exposure and HLA in healthy donors. The PCR employed 60 Vbeta primers together with 13 Jbeta primers. Clones were read by immunoSEQ multiplex PCR, and TCRdb kept only the in-frame ones, dropping some. This sample has about 59,000 clones, with 65% to 80% found just once. Sequencing was carried out using PBMCs. The origin of the receptors is a man aged 25 to 45 in good health and CMV-seropositive.

In the case of this clone: This sample includes further DNA sequences coding for the same CDR3. The chain carries TRBV19 and TRBJ1-2, with D uncertain. V was cut by 4 bases and J by 0 bases, with 6 bases left in between. The CDR3 length is 13 residues. CDR1 is LNHDA, CDR2 SQIVND, per germline (reference sequence). The CDR3 DNA reads TGTGCCAGTAGTAGGACTCCTAACTATGGCTACACCTTC. Amino acid sequence: CASSRTPNYGYTF. The full variable domain, completed using reference TRBV19 and TRBJ1-2, is DGGITQSPKYLFRKEGQNVTLSCEQNLNHDAMYWYRQDPGQGLRLIYYSQIVNDFQKGDIAEGYSVSREKKESFPLTVTSAQKNPTAFYLCASSRTPNYGYTFGSGTRLTVV.

This clone was seen a few times. The rearrangement links TRBV4-3 to TRBJ2-7, with D possibly being TRBD2 (5 bases). V was cut by 0 bases and J by 1 base, with 10 bases left in between. Germline CDR1 LGHNA, CDR2 YSLEER. The CDR3 spans 15 residues. The chain's CDR3 is CASSQDEGGSYEQYF. DNA for the CDR3: TGCGCCAGCAGCCAAGATGAGGGTGGGTCCTACGAGCAGTACTTC.

The rearrangement uses TRBV6-5 and TRBJ1-2; TRBD1 matches at 8 bases. The J segment lost 7 bases and the V segment lost 4 bases, leaving 11 bases of the junction unmatched. Germline V gene lookup returns CDR1 MNHEY and CDR2 SVGAGI. This CDR3 region has 15 residues. CDR3 sequence: CASSLKTGVPSGYTF. CDR3 DNA sequence: TGTGCCAGCAGTTTGAAGACAGGGGTTCCGTCTGGCTACACCTTC.

DNA for the CDR3: TGTGCCAGCAGCTTATATATAGGCAGGGCCTACGAGCAGTACTTC. Translation: CASSLYIGRAYEQYF. The chain recombines TRBV5-6 with TRBJ2-7, with a possible D match to TRBD1 (5 bases). CDR1 is SGHDT, CDR2 YYEEEE, per germline. The ends were cut back, 2 bases at V and 2 bases at J, with 14 bases in the middle. The CDR3 extends over 15 amino acids.

This clone has only one observation. The chain couples TRBV5-6 to TRBJ2-1; the D gene is possibly TRBD1 (5 bases). Germline CDR1 SGHDT, CDR2 YYEEEE. This CDR3 is built from 15 residues. Trimming cost V 1 base and J 4 bases, with 12 bases left between them. The CDR3 region is CASSLKQARYNEQFF. The CDR3 DNA reads as TGTGCCAGCAGCTTGAAACAGGCTCGGTACAATGAGCAGTTCTTC.

This chain connects TRBV25-1 to TRBJ2-5, with TRBD1 identical over 11 bases. This CDR3 has 16 residues. CDR1 MGHDK and CDR2 SYGVNS come from the germline V gene. The V segment lost 4 bases and the J segment 1 base; nucleotides outside the gene matches: 5. For the CDR3, the DNA is TGTGCCAGCAGTGCGCCGGGACAGGGGGTCCAAGAGACCCAGTACTTC. This codes for CASSAPGQGVQETQYF.

V usage is TRBV7-2 and J usage is TRBJ2-1; the match to TRBD1 covers 9 bases. The CDR3 runs to 16 residues. Germline CDR1 is SGHTA and CDR2 is FQGNSA. The trim removed 5 bases at V and 1 base at J, leaving 6 bases unmatched. The CDR3 nucleotides read TGTGCCAGCAGCCAACCCGGGACAGGGTCCTACAATGAGCAGTTCTTC. It specifies CASSQPGTGSYNEQFF.

J is TRBJ2-5 and V is TRBV6-5; possibly TRBD2 for D (6 bases). V lost 6 bases, J lost 9 bases, and 20 bases lay in between. CDR1 is MNHEY and CDR2 is SVGAGI in the germline V gene. The CDR3 covers 14 residues. The CDR3 DNA sequence: TGTGCCAGCAGCCTTTTCCGGGTAGGGGAGGCCCAGTACTTC. It yields the protein CASSLFRVGEAQYF.

J is TRBJ2-7 and V is TRBV6-1; the match to TRBD1 covers 7 bases. This CDR3 region has 14 residues. Germline CDR1 reads MNHNS; CDR2 reads SASEGT. The V and J ends lost 4 bases and 7 bases, in that order; junction bases with no gene match: 10. CDR3 loop: CASSAQGRSGEQYF. The DNA of the CDR3 is TGTGCCAGCAGTGCACAGGGGCGATCGGGAGAGCAGTACTTC.

The chain recombines TRBV21-1 with TRBJ2-2; the D segment call TRBD2 is taken from the table without a DNA check. TRBV21-1 is classified as a pseudogene. The CDR3 is made up of 16 amino acids. This CDR3 is CASSREYGRNTGELFF. Written as DNA, the CDR3 is TGTGCCAGCAGCAGGGAGTATGGCAGGAACACCGGGGAGCTGTTTTTT.

V gene TRBV5-1 combines with J gene TRBJ2-4, with TRBD1 matching 7 bases. CDR1 is SGHRS, CDR2 YFSETQ, per germline. The CDR3 loop spans 13 amino acids. Trimming removed 3 bases from V and 4 bases from J; junction bases left unmatched: 1. CDR3 coding DNA: TGCGCCAGCAGCTCGGGACAGAAAAACATTCAGTACTTC. This codes for CASSSGQKNIQYF.

This clone was recorded once. Other nucleotide sequences in the sample specify the same CDR3. The chain uses TRBV6-5 and TRBJ1-1; D is uncertain. From germline, CDR1 is MNHEY and CDR2 SVGAGI. The CDR3 is 13 amino acids. The V gene lost 5 bases and the J gene lost 11 bases, with 18 bases spanning the gap. The CDR3 protein is CASSRGGGGKAFF. Here the CDR3 DNA reads TGTGCCAGCAGTCGAGGAGGTGGCGGGAAGGCTTTCTTT.

The rearrangement uses TRBV7-2 and TRBJ1-5; D is unresolved. Trimming stripped 2 bases from V and 4 bases from J, with 9 bases between. The CDR3 spans 14 residues. CDR1 is SGHTA and CDR2 is FQGNSA in the germline V gene. CDR3 sequence (DNA): TGTGCCAGCAGCTTATTGGGAGGGAATCAGCCCCAGCATTTT. This sequence encodes CASSLLGGNQPQHF.

The chain employs TRBV28 and TRBJ1-1; D unclear. Looked up from germline, CDR1 is MDHEN and CDR2 is SYDVKM. The CDR3 runs to 13 residues. The V end was cut by 5 bases, the J end by 4 bases, with 11 bases between. The DNA for the CDR3 is TGTGCCAGCAGTCCAATTGGCAGCACTGAAGCTTTCTTT. Translated: CASSPIGSTEAFF.

The chain uses TRBV16 and TRBJ1-1; 11 bases are a match to TRBD1. V shed 7 bases, J shed 3 bases, and the junction held 4 bases outside the gene matches. This CDR3 region has 14 residues. From germline, CDR1 is KGHSY and CDR2 FQNENV. CDR3 DNA sequence: TGTGCCAGCAAGGGACAGGGGGTTGACACTGAAGCTTTCTTT. Residues: CASKGQGVDTEAFF.

V is TRBV5-1 and J is TRBJ2-5; 7 bases align to TRBD1. The trim removed 2 bases at V and 4 bases at J, leaving 5 bases unmatched. Germline V lookup: CDR1 SGHRS, CDR2 YFSETQ. CDR3 length: 14 residues. CDR3 bases: TGCGCCAGCAGCTTTAGGGGGCAGAGAGAGACCCAGTACTTC. Amino acid sequence: CASSFRGQRETQYF.

The CDR3 DNA reads TGCGCCAGCAGCCAAGGCTTCACACAGTCGTGTGGCTACACCTTC. It specifies CASSQGFTQSCGYTF. The rearrangement links TRBV4-3 to TRBJ1-2; no clear D gene. The CDR3 is 15 amino acids. V lost 1 base to trimming and J lost 7 bases, with 16 bases between them. Per the germline V gene, CDR1 is LGHNA and CDR2 is YSLEER.

The rearrangement joins TRBV7-2 to TRBJ2-1; D is unresolved. Germline V gene data show CDR1 as SGHTA and CDR2 as FQGNSA. The CDR3 has 13 amino acids. Deletions cut 4 bases from V and 6 bases from J, with 10 bases between. In DNA form, the CDR3 reads TGTGCCAGCAGCTCCAGTCCCTTCAATGAGCAGTTCTTC. It codes for CASSSSPFNEQFF.

This clone is medium-sized (0.01 to 0.1%) within its sample. The V and J genes are TRBV6-5 and TRBJ1-2, with D perhaps TRBD1 (5 bases). The CDR3 has 12 residues. Germline V gives CDR1 MNHEY, CDR2 SVGAGI. The germline V and J ends were trimmed by 8 bases and 1 base, with 8 bases remaining between them. In DNA form, the CDR3 reads TGTGCCAGCCAGGGTTTTAACTATGGCTACACCTTC. This sequence encodes CASQGFNYGYTF.

The V call is TRBV6-1, the J call TRBJ1-5; the D is unclear. V was shortened by 6 bases and J by 0 bases, with 9 bases between the two germline ends. Per germline, CDR1 MNHNS and CDR2 SASEGT. The CDR3 runs to 14 residues. Here the CDR3 reads CASREGSSNQPQHF. CDR3 bases: TGTGCCAGCAGGGAGGGCTCTAGCAATCAGCCCCAGCATTTT.

V and J are TRBV4-3 and TRBJ1-4; D is perhaps TRBD1 (6 bases). V was clipped by 1 base and J by 4 bases, with 10 bases between them. Germline V lookup: CDR1 LGHNA, CDR2 YSLEER. This CDR3 region has 15 residues. In nucleotides, the CDR3 is TGCGCCAGCAGCCAAGGTGGCAGGGGTAATGAAAAACTGTTTTTT. Translating gives CASSQGGRGNEKLFF.

This rearrangement joins TRBV7-6 to TRBJ2-2; 7 bases map to TRBD1. Germline loops: CDR1 SGHVS, CDR2 FNYEAQ. The CDR3 covers 14 residues. Unmatched junction bases numbered 4, after V lost 5 bases and J lost 4 bases. The CDR3 region is CASSVGQSTGELFF. CDR3 coding DNA: TGTGCCAGCAGCGTGGGACAGTCCACCGGGGAGCTGTTTTTT.

This clone was detected many times. The rearrangement joins TRBV2 to TRBJ2-3; weak D call: TRBD2 (7 bases). Looked up from germline, CDR1 is SNHLY and CDR2 is FYNNEI. This CDR3 has 15 amino acids. The V end was cut by 2 bases, the J end by 8 bases, with 17 bases between. In nucleotides, the CDR3 is TGTGCCAGCAGTGAAAGGGGGAGCCGCGGGGGTACGCAGTATTTT. Amino acid sequence: CASSERGSRGGTQYF. Full variable domain (rest looked up from reference TRBV2 and TRBJ2-3): EPEVTQTPSHQVTQMGQEVILRCVPISNHLYFYWYRQILGQKVEFLVSFYNNEISEKSEIFDDQFSVERPDGSNFTLKIRSTKLEDSAMYFCASSERGSRGGTQYFGPGTRLTVL.

V is TRBV7-2 and J is TRBJ1-3; D is possibly TRBD1 (5 bases). Germline-derived CDR1 and CDR2 are SGHTA and FQGNSA. The CDR3 length is 16 residues. Trimming left V 2 bases short and J 1 base short, with 12 bases between. The CDR3, as DNA: TGTGCCAGCAGCTTATTAGCACAGGATTCTGGAAACACCATATATTTT. This sequence encodes CASSLLAQDSGNTIYF.

This clone was detected only a few times. This rearrangement joins TRBV6-5 to TRBJ1-3; a weak D match, TRBD1 (5 bases). The V end lost 4 bases, the J end lost 7 bases, and 14 bases lay between the germline ends. This CDR3 comprises 14 residues. Germline CDR1 reads MNHEY; CDR2 reads SVGAGI. The CDR3 DNA reads TGTGCCAGCAGTTCTCAGGGCCTGGGGAACACCATATATTTT. Protein: CASSSQGLGNTIYF.

The V and J genes are TRBV6-5 and TRBJ2-3; the D is unclear. CDR1 and CDR2 (germline): MNHEY, SVGAGI. This CDR3 region has 12 residues. The V end lost 5 bases, the J end lost 2 bases, and 5 bases lay between the germline ends. CDR3 DNA: TGTGCCAGCAGTCTAAACACAGATACGCAGTATTTT. Encoded protein: CASSLNTDTQYF.

This clone has just one count. This chain uses TRBV27 with TRBJ2-1, with D unresolved. The germline gives CDR1 MNHEY, CDR2 SMNVEV (reference sequence). Deletions cut 5 bases from V and 4 bases from J, with 15 bases between. The CDR3 extends over 15 amino acids. The CDR3 is CASSLSRQDYNEQFF. The CDR3 DNA reads TGTGCCAGCAGTCTCTCCCGGCAGGATTACAATGAGCAGTTCTTC.

CDR3 residues: CASSQGAADTQYF. As DNA, the CDR3 is TGTGCCAGCTCCCAGGGGGCGGCAGATACGCAGTATTTT. The rearrangement links TRBV9 to TRBJ2-3; TRBD1 agrees at 8 bases. Germline assignment: CDR1 SGDLS and CDR2 YYNGEE. CDR3 length equals 13 residues. The junction had 5 bases not matched to a gene; V was cut back by 7 bases and J by 4 bases.